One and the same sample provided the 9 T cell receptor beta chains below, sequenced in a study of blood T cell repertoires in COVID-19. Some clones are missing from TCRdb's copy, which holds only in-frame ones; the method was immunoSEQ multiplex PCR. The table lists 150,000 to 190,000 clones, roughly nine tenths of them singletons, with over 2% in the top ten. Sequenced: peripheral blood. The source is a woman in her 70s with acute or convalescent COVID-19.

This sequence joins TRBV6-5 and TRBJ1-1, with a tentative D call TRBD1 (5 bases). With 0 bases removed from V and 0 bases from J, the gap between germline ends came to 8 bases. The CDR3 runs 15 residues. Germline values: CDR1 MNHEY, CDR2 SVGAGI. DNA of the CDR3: TGTGCCAGCAGTTACTCAGGGGCTATGAACACTGAAGCTTTCTTT. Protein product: CASSYSGAMNTEAFF.

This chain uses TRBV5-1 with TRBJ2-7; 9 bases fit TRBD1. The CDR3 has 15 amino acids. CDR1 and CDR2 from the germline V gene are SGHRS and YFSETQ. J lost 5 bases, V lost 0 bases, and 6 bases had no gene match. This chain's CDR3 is CASSLEGTGINEQYV. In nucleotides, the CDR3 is TGCGCCAGCAGCTTGGAAGGGACAGGGATAAACGAGCAGTACGTC.

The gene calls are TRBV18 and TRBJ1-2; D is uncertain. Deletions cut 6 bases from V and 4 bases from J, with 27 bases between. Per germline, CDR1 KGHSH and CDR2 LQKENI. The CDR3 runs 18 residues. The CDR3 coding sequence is TGTGCCAGCTCTGCGACTAGCCTTAGCCAAACTGGAGTCTATGGCTACACCTTC. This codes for CASSATSLSQTGVYGYTF.

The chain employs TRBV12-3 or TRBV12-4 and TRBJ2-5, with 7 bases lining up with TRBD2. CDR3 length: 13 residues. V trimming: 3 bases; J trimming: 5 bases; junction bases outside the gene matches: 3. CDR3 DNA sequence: TGTGCCAGCAGTTTTTGGGGGGGTGAGACCCAGTACTTC. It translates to CASSFWGGETQYF.

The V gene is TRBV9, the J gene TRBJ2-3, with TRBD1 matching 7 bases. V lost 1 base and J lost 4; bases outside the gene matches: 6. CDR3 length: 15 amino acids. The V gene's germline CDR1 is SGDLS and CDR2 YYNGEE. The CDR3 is CASSVSEGAADTQYF. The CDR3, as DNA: TGTGCCAGCAGCGTATCCGAGGGGGCCGCAGATACGCAGTATTTT.

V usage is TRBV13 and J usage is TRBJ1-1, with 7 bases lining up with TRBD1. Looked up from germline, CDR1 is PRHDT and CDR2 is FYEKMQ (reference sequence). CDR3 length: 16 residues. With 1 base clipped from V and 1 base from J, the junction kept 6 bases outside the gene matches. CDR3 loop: CASSLEGAGGNTEAFF. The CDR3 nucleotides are TGTGCCAGCAGCTTAGAGGGGGCAGGGGGGAACACTGAAGCTTTCTTT.

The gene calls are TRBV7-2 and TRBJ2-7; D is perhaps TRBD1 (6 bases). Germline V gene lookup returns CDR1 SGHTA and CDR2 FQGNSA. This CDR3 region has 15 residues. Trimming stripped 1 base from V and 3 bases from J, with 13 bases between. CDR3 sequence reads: CASSLDRATVYEQYF. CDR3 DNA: TGTGCCAGCAGCTTAGACAGGGCAACGGTCTACGAGCAGTACTTC.

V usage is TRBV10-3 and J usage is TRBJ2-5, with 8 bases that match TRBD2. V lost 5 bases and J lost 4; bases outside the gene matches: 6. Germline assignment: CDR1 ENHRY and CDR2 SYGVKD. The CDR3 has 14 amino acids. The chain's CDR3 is CAISFDGGAETQYF. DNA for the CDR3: TGTGCCATCAGTTTCGACGGGGGGGCAGAGACCCAGTACTTC.

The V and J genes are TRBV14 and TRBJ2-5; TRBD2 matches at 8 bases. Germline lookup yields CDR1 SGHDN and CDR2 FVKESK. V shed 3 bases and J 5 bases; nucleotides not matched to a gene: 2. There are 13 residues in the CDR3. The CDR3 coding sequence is TGTGCCAGCAGCCACGGGGGGGTGGAGACCCAGTACTTC. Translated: CASSHGGVETQYF.